This T cell receptor beta chain originates from a study of cytomegalovirus exposure and HLA in healthy donors (TCRdb year 2017). Context from the whole study: According to an earlier analysis of 587 of the donors, about 170 million T cells yielded some 120 million unique TCR beta sequences and around 300 Gb of sequence data. An early release covering more than 500 HLA-typed donors comprised about 300 gigabases of sequencing data and 85 million to 100 million unique TCR sequences. Among the approximately 430 genotyped donors, about 85% belonged to the genetic ancestry cluster associated with self-reported Caucasian donors. The study aimed to test whether signatures of past pathogen exposure could be identified by cataloging public T cell receptors. The T cell repertoires of 666 subjects were profiled by immunosequencing and related to cytomegalovirus serostatus. Along with the roughly 670-subject first cohort, a separate validation cohort of 120 different subjects was used. To predict cytomegalovirus infection status, the study combined high-throughput TCR immunosequencing, statistical association of individual TCRs with disease status, and machine learning. A later analysis re-examined previously published TCR beta repertoires from 500 to 700 donors and added high-resolution HLA genotyping to investigate patterns of TCR occurrence. Rather than drawing on any new phenotypic data, the later analysis identified candidate immune exposures from TCR beta sequences and the way those sequences occurred across donors. An earlier analysis of around 580 of the donors used high-throughput TCR beta sequencing to judge whether each TCR beta V gene segment behaved as functional or pseudogenic. Alongside the repertoire data, information on donor age, sex, ethnicity and CMV serostatus was compiled. Genome-wide SNP genotypes for about 60% of the roughly 700 donors were used in a later genetic analysis, which treated that subset as a discovery cohort. All discovery cohort repertoires had been generated on a single sequencing platform. HLA typing included class I and class II loci at four-digit resolution. Typing coverage varied by locus: roughly 620-640 donors for A, B, C, DRB1 and DQB1; approximately 500 for DQA1; approximately 610 for DPA1; around 490 for DPB1. Four to six DR-DQ haplotypes were handled as single units for association and clustering, since linkage in the cohort was strong. Across 300 to 400 genotyped donors of the cohort, an average of about 240,000 unique TCR beta nucleotide sequences per donor were sequenced, and 15% to 20% of those sequences were non-productive. What the research found in general, with its limitations: Strong co-occurrence of HLA alleles, especially DR and DQ, made assigning TCR associations to individual alleles difficult. According to the authors, the approach could potentially be generalized to other disease states and immunological phenotypes. In a later analysis, HLA-associated TCR beta chains were found to be more clonally expanded and to have lower generation probabilities than equally common non-associated chains. Most TCR sequences were observed very rarely across donors, whereas some public TCRs were present in many individuals. Linkage disequilibrium might explain the correlated functional status among segregating V segments, but an unknown experimental factor could not be ruled out. Because counts were too low, roughly 18 rarely observed V segments, including chromosome 9 orphons, were left out of the earlier analysis of 587 of the donors. This cohort had only TCR beta chains sequenced, and the lack of alpha or paired-chain data limited which features could be detected. A total of 164 TCR beta chains were listed by the study as associated with cytomegalovirus. In a later analysis, most CMV-associated TCR beta chains were found to appear HLA-restricted, with HLA associations seemingly driven largely by CMV exposure. Sequencing depth was assumed to be roughly uniform across donors in the presence/absence analyses, though that assumption may not hold. An earlier analysis of roughly 570 of the donors showed that most TCR beta V segments appeared in productive rearrangements either about 87% or about 30% of the time, which broadly matched IMGT annotations. In a later analysis, several top co-occurrence clusters were reported to appear linked to parvovirus B19, influenza, CMV and Epstein-Barr virus. Immune exposure information for the cohort was limited to CMV serostatus. Some IMGT-functional V segments, including TRBV6-2 and TRBV6-3, could not be distinguished by the 87-base-pair reads and were therefore excluded. A group of highly shared sequence variants was considered likely to be a technical artifact of the sequencing pipeline. V-gene and J-gene trimming of TCR beta chains was associated with a missense DCLRE1C variant in a later genetic analysis, and the association was replicated in an independent cohort. At a false discovery rate of 0.05, a later analysis linked 16,951 TCR beta sequences to specific HLA alleles. In vitro tests confirmed that a few of the cytomegalovirus-associated TCR beta chains recognize cytomegalovirus antigens. A later analysis found that TCR association rates varied across HLA loci, with DRB1 alleles showing the most associated TCRs and HLA-C alleles the fewest. In both the original and validation cohorts, the classifier was reported to diagnose cytomegalovirus status with high specificity and sensitivity. Compared with the roughly 670-donor mean, donors in an Asian-associated ancestry cluster had fewer N-insertions in productive TCRs, according to a later genetic analysis. Because HLA typing was unavailable for some donors at each locus, only the typed subset was used in association tests. A further reported finding was that TCR beta sequences accurately predicted the HLA-A and HLA-B alleles for most subjects in the first cohort.

Libraries were prepared through the immunoSEQ multiplex PCR assay. For the multiplex PCR, a mixture combining 60 forward primers for TCR Vbeta segments and 13 reverse primers for TCR Jbeta segments was used. A multiplex PCR assay on genomic DNA amplified the CDR3 region of rearranged TCR beta genes. Amplified TCR beta libraries were sequenced as 87-base-pair reads on the Illumina HiSeq System. The original pipeline was this. Across the 500 to 700 repertoires, a later analysis counted tens of millions of unique TCR beta chains, 8.5 million to 12 million of which were shared by at least two donors. Raw reads were error-corrected and collapsed into unique sequences with a nearest-neighbor algorithm that merged closely related sequences to remove PCR and sequencing errors. V, D and J gene segments were assigned by aligning CDR3 sequences to IMGT reference sequences. For a sequence to be retained, at least a six-nucleotide match to both a V gene segment and a J gene segment was required. A rearrangement counted as productive if the CDR3 had no stop codons and remained in frame with V and J, and every other rearrangement counted as non-productive. Following IMGT convention, CDR3 was defined as the stretch from the second conserved V-encoded cysteine to the conserved J-encoded phenylalanine. In an earlier analysis of 500 to 650 of the donors, sequences lacking an unambiguous match to a single V gene segment were excluded. In an earlier analysis of a few hundred of the donors, a V segment was called functional when productive rearrangements were above 56.7%, and segregating when the standard deviation between donors exceeded 5%. To diagnose cytomegalovirus status from the catalog of TCR beta chain sequences, a statistical classification framework was built. V and J gene assignment, in a later analysis, came from comparing TCR nucleotide sequences with IMGT/GENE-DB human TR gene sequences. The TCRdist pipeline was used in a later analysis to assign CDR3 sequences and most-parsimonious VDJ recombination scenarios. In a later analysis, each TCR beta chain was defined by its CDR3 amino acid sequence together with its V-gene family, and reads lacking a unique V-gene family were excluded. In a later analysis, approximately 640 highly shared, low-generation-probability nucleotide sequences were removed to address suspected cross-contamination and a sequencing artifact. In a later analysis, a clonal expansion index was calculated for each public chain from normalized within-repertoire ranks of inferred template counts. In a later analysis, generation probabilities were computed with a VDJ recombination model fitted to out-of-frame rearrangements, and the resulting probabilities were checked against IGoR. A later analysis scored TCR-TCR, TCR-HLA and TCR-CMV co-occurrence with hypergeometric tests, applying a repertoire-size bias correction to TCR pairs. A later analysis estimated false discovery rates by permuting HLA or CMV assignments 20 times. A later analysis grouped co-occurring TCRs with DBSCAN, adding TCRdist sequence similarity when clustering within HLA-allele-positive subsets. Co-occurrence clustering excluded repertoires with fewer than 30,000 or more than 120,000 public chains, plus five with anomalous nucleotide sharing. TCRdb re-hosts the immuneACCESS table, in-frame sequences only. Its copies lack some clones; in the studies checked, an unresolved V gene accounts for under half of them, and the cause for the rest is not known. From that table come the V and J calls and clone size; the DNA was used to work out D and trimming. The sample includes around 190,000 clones, with around 82% observed a single time. About 1.8% of the sample lies in the top ten.

The cohort was made up of 650 to 700 healthy bone marrow donors. At the time of sampling, all cohort members were nominally healthy, though unrecorded immune exposures were likely present. The donor was CMV seronegative and was included in the group of a few hundred seronegative cohort members. Every donor gave a peripheral blood sample, and the peripheral blood mononuclear cells from that sample were used for TCR beta sequencing. The Qiagen DNeasy Blood Extraction Kit was used to extract genomic DNA from the blood cell samples. As regards this clone: Its antigen has not been determined. Base quality data are lacking; no much larger clone is found one base away.

Here V drops 1 base and J drops 5 bases, and the junction holds 16 bases not matched to any gene. The CDR3 covers 18 residues, taking in both the cysteine and the phenylalanine. The CDR3 DNA has 54 bases and is translated from base 1. According to the germline V gene (reference sequence), CDR1 reads SEHNR and CDR2 reads FQNEAQ. Material for sequencing was PBMCs. The TCR originated in a man in his late teens or twenties in good health and CMV-seronegative. The chain joins TRBV7-9 to TRBJ2-5, with 7 middle bases fitting TRBD1. This receptor carries the CDR3 CASSLGDTAAGGLETQYF. The DNA is TGTGCCAGCAGCTTAGGAGACACAGCGGCAGGGGGTTTGGAGACCCAGTACTTC.